The 27 T cell receptor beta chains in this list originate from one sample, sequenced in a study of CD8+CD57+ T cells in acquired aplastic anemia. Genomic DNA, serving as template, underwent TCR beta VDJ and CDR3 profiling. TCRdb passed the reads through MiXCR, listing each CDR3 protein once. The sample includes 120,000 or so distinct CDR3 sequences, over 30% of them seen just once. Individuals selected for sequencing had exhibited CD8+CD57+ cell expansion on flow cytometry. Sequenced input: sorted CD4+, CD8+, or CD8+CD57+ T cells (not recorded which) from PBMCs. Receptor source: a human donor with aplastic anemia.

The genes are TRBV7-4 and TRBJ1-3; D unresolved. This CDR3 has 16 residues. V shed 5 bases and J shed 0 bases, with 14 bases lying between them. Germline V lookup: CDR1 SGHVT, CDR2 SQSDAQ. The CDR3 spells CASSDGPSLSGNTIYF. The CDR3 nucleotides are TGTGCCAGCAGCGACGGGCCCAGCCTCTCTGGAAACACCATATATTTT.

The rearrangement uses TRBV5-1 and TRBJ2-3; D may match TRBD1 or TRBD2 (5 bases each). Per the germline V gene, CDR1 is SGHRS and CDR2 is YFSETQ. There are 17 residues in the CDR3. The V and J ends lost 4 bases and 0 bases respectively, with 18 bases between them. The CDR3 loop is CASSVAPGRSSTDTQYF. Written as DNA, the CDR3 is TGCGCCAGCAGCGTAGCCCCGGGACGGTCTAGCACAGATACGCAGTATTTT.

With respect to this clonotype: Germline and junction disagree at one end, which may indicate a read error. CDR3: CAISETSGTGVEAFF. CDR3 coding DNA: TGTGCCATCAGTGAGACCTCCGGCACAGGCGTTGAAGCTTTTTTT. This chain links TRBV10-3 with TRBJ1-1, with a weak D call TRBD1 (5 bases). The CDR3 spans 15 residues. Germline V gene sequence: CDR1 ENHRY, CDR2 SYGVKD.

Only a few counts were recorded for this clonotype. V is TRBV15 and J is TRBJ1-1, with D uncertain. V was pared by 0 bases and J by 10 bases, with 12 bases between. Per the germline V gene, CDR1 is LNHNV and CDR2 is YYDKDF (reference sequence). The CDR3 length is 13 residues. The CDR3 reads CATSRDDFVVAFF. DNA for the CDR3: TGTGCCACCAGCAGAGATGATTTTGTGGTAGCTTTCTTT. Complete variable domain (other parts from reference TRBV15 and TRBJ1-1): DAMVIQNPRYQVTQFGKPVTLSCSQTLNHNVMYWYQQKSSQAPKLLFHYYDKDFNNEADTPDNFQSRRPNTSFCFLDIRSPGLGDTAMYLCATSRDDFVVAFFGQGTRLTVV.

This clonotype was seen many times. This rearrangement joins TRBV20-1 to TRBJ1-1, with TRBD1 as a possible D gene (6 bases). The CDR3 spans 13 residues. The germline gives CDR1 DFQATT, CDR2 SNEGSKA (reference sequence). Trimming took off 3 bases at V and 7 bases at J, with 15 bases between the two ends. The CDR3: CSASSGGAREAFF. The CDR3 DNA is TGCAGTGCTAGTTCGGGGGGGGCGCGTGAAGCTTTCTTT.

This clonotype was detected a few times. Just one base apart from a much larger clone, this may be a read error. The J gene is TRBJ1-1, the V gene TRBV5-1; D is unresolved. V was shortened by 4 bases and J by 7 bases, with 14 bases between the two germline ends. The CDR3 runs to 13 residues. Looked up from germline, CDR1 is SGHRS and CDR2 is YFSETQ. The DNA for the CDR3 is TGCGCCAGCAGCGTTTCCGGGAACCGTGAAGCTTTCTTT. Its protein is CASSVSGNREAFF.

This clonotype showed up many times. The genes are TRBV9 and TRBJ1-2; D ambiguous. V lost 4 bases and J lost 8, with 12 bases in between. CDR1 and CDR2 from the germline V gene are SGDLS and YYNGEE. This CDR3 is built from 12 residues. The CDR3: CASSTRLRGYTF. DNA of the CDR3: TGTGCCAGCAGCACCCGACTCAGAGGCTACACCTTC.

The rearrangement uses TRBV7-2 and TRBJ1-6; D may be TRBD1 (6 bases). The CDR3 is made up of 15 amino acids. Trimming shortened V by 2 bases and J by 9 bases, and 14 bases separated the two germline ends. Germline V lookup: CDR1 SGHTA, CDR2 FQGNSA. The DNA of the CDR3 is TGTGCCAGCAGCTTAAACAGGGTGAAGGCTTCACCCCTCCACTTT. It is translated as CASSLNRVKASPLHF.

This chain uses TRBV2 with TRBJ2-2; D perhaps matches TRBD2 (6 bases). Trimming removed 6 bases at V and 7 bases at J, with 15 bases between. The germline CDR1 and CDR2 sequences are SNHLY and FYNNEI. This CDR3 region has 14 residues. DNA of the CDR3: TGTGCCAGCAGACGTTTGGGGACTCTCGGGGAGCTGTTTTTT. Residues: CASRRLGTLGELFF.

The V and J genes are TRBV11-1 and TRBJ2-1, with D maybe TRBD1 (5 bases). This CDR3 contains 15 residues. Germline CDR1 and CDR2: SGHAT and FQDESV (reference sequence). Trimming pared 0 bases from V and 7 bases from J, leaving 13 bases between. DNA for the CDR3: TGTGCCAGCAGCTTAGCGGTGCAGGGATCGAATGAGCAGTTCTTC. This encodes CASSLAVQGSNEQFF.

This clonotype was recorded only once. The chain uses TRBV15 and TRBJ1-6; D is undetermined. CDR3 length: 15 amino acids. CDR1 LNHNV and CDR2 YYDKDF come from the germline V gene (reference sequence). Trimming pared 3 bases from V and 7 bases from J, leaving 13 bases between. CDR3: CATSSDPGVNSPLHF. The CDR3 DNA sequence: TGTGCCACCAGCAGTGACCCCGGGGTAAATTCACCCCTCCACTTT.

This clonotype was seen repeatedly, ten times or more. The chain is built from TRBV6-1 and TRBJ2-7; tentatively, D is TRBD2 (5 bases). The V gene's germline CDR1 is MNHNS and CDR2 SASEGT. CDR3 length: 13 residues. Between the trimmed V and J ends, which lost 6 bases and 5 bases, there was a span of 14 bases. Written as DNA, the CDR3 is TGTGCCAGCAGATCCCAGAGGGTCCACGAGCAGTACTTC. It encodes CASRSQRVHEQYF.

In this sample, this clonotype turned up many times. This chain uses TRBV5-1 with TRBJ2-1; maybe TRBD1 (5 bases). The CDR3 runs 14 residues. CDR1 is SGHRS and CDR2 is YFSETQ in the germline V gene. Trimming cost V 0 bases and J 8 bases, with 12 bases left between them. The CDR3 sequence: CASSLVGEGYEQFF. The DNA of the CDR3 is TGCGCCAGCAGCTTGGTAGGGGAAGGATATGAGCAGTTCTTC.

The V and J genes are TRBV24-1 and TRBJ2-5; D perhaps matches TRBD2 (5 bases). The CDR3 loop spans 16 amino acids. V lost 3 bases, J lost 0 bases, and 13 bases lay in between. Looked up from germline, CDR1 is KGHDR and CDR2 is SFDVKD. The CDR3 protein is CATSDLTGIHQETQYF. CDR3 nucleotides: TGTGCCACCAGTGATCTTACCGGGATACACCAAGAGACCCAGTACTTC.

This chain connects TRBV7-9 to TRBJ2-7; no clear D. The V end was cut by 2 bases, the J end by 3 bases, with 11 bases between. Germline values: CDR1 SEHNR, CDR2 FQNEAQ (reference sequence). The CDR3 contains 14 residues. The CDR3 bases are TGTGCCAGCAGCTTAACAGAGGCGGACTACGAGCAGTACTTC. Translating it yields CASSLTEADYEQYF.

The chain joins TRBV7-3 to TRBJ1-2; D may be TRBD1 (6 bases). In germline, CDR1 is SGHTA, CDR2 FQGTGA. The germline V and J ends were trimmed by 4 bases and 7 bases, with 13 bases remaining between them. The CDR3 contains 13 residues. The CDR3 region has the DNA TGTGCCAGCAGCTCTGGGGGGCCTAGTGGCTACACCTTC. This encodes CASSSGGPSGYTF.

V and J are TRBV2 and TRBJ2-7, with D possibly being TRBD2 (6 bases). V lost 6 bases, J lost 6 bases, and 15 bases lay in between. The CDR3 extends over 13 amino acids. Germline V CDR1 and CDR2: SNHLY, FYNNEI. CDR3 nucleotides: TGTGCCAGCAGCGGGGGACCTACGACCGAGCAGTACTTC. Its protein product is CASSGGPTTEQYF.

V and J are TRBV18 and TRBJ2-1; 11 bases are shared with TRBD1. The V and J ends lost 3 bases and 6 bases, in that order; junction bases with no gene match: 1. Germline V gives CDR1 KGHSH, CDR2 LQKENI. The CDR3 totals 14 residues. The CDR3 coding sequence is TGTGCCAGCTCACCGGGGACAGGGGGCAATGAGCAGTTCTTC. Its translation is CASSPGTGGNEQFF.

The rearrangement uses TRBV24-1 and TRBJ2-5; 9 bases are a match to TRBD2. V dropped 1 base and J dropped 0; count of bases not matched to a gene: 2. From germline, CDR1 is KGHDR and CDR2 SFDVKD. This CDR3 is built from 16 residues. The chain's CDR3 is CATSDLKRGDQETQYF. CDR3 nucleotides: TGTGCCACCAGTGATTTAAAGCGGGGGGACCAAGAGACCCAGTACTTC.

The J gene is TRBJ2-5, the V gene TRBV9; 10 bases agree with TRBD1. The V gene end was trimmed by 2 bases and the J gene end by 4 bases; junction bases not matched to a gene: 11. Germline assignment: CDR1 SGDLS and CDR2 YYNGEE. The CDR3 length is 17 residues. CDR3 amino acids: CASSVGQGGRALETQYF. In DNA form, the CDR3 reads TGTGCCAGCAGCGTCGGACAGGGGGGGCGAGCCCTAGAGACCCAGTACTTC.

In this sample, this clonotype turned up many times. The chain employs TRBV20-1 and TRBJ2-5; 7 bases agree with TRBD1. After removal of 5 bases from V and 3 bases from J, the junction contained 6 bases not matched to a gene. This CDR3 is built from 13 residues. In germline, CDR1 is DFQATT, CDR2 SNEGSKA (reference sequence). This chain's CDR3 is CSAGRQGKETQYF. CDR3 DNA sequence: TGCAGTGCTGGCCGACAGGGAAAAGAGACCCAGTACTTC.

This clonotype was detected many times. The chain couples TRBV19 to TRBJ2-7, with 11 bases lining up with TRBD1. CDR1 and CDR2 (germline): LNHDA, SQIVND (reference sequence). Germline trimming cut 5 bases from V and 0 bases from J; bases unmatched to any gene: 6. The CDR3 spans 16 residues. CDR3 residues: CASSPGQGAFSYEQYF. The CDR3 nucleotides are TGTGCCAGTAGTCCAGGACAGGGGGCGTTCTCCTACGAGCAGTACTTC.

This clonotype was recorded at least ten times. The chain recombines TRBV7-2 with TRBJ2-7; tentative D call: TRBD2 (6 bases). The CDR3 consists of 15 residues. Germline CDR1 SGHTA, CDR2 FQGNSA. Trimming pared 1 base from V and 3 bases from J, leaving 13 bases between. The CDR3 nucleotides read TGTGCCAGCAGCTTAGAACGGGTAGCGGTCTACGAGCAGTACTTC. Translating it yields CASSLERVAVYEQYF.

This clonotype was picked up a small number of times. The J gene is TRBJ1-3, the V gene TRBV5-5, with D unclear. V was clipped by 0 bases and J by 0 bases, with 10 bases between them. CDR3 length: 16 amino acids. Germline V lookup: CDR1 SGHKS, CDR2 YYEKEE (reference sequence). CDR3 sequence (DNA): TGTGCCAGCAGCTTGGGGGGAGTCTACTCTGGAAACACCATATATTTT. Translating gives CASSLGGVYSGNTIYF.

To note about this clonotype: Sequence at one end of the junction differs from germline and may be a read error. The J gene is TRBJ2-7, the V gene TRBV7-2; 7 nucleotides align to TRBD2. Per the germline V gene, CDR1 is SGHTA and CDR2 is FQGNSA. This CDR3 contains 15 residues. In DNA, the CDR3 is TGCGCCAGCAGCTTGGGGGGGAGGAGCTCCTGCGAGCAGTACTTC. Translated: CASSLGGRSSCEQYF. Based on the CDR3 plus reference TRBV7-2 and TRBJ2-7, the full variable domain is GAGVSQSPSNKVTEKGKDVELRCDPISGHTALYWYRQSLGQGLEFLIYFQGNSAPDKSGLPSDRFSAERTGGSVSTLTIQRTQQEDSAVYLCASSLGGRSSCEQYFGPGTRLTVT.

This clonotype was found many times. The chain couples TRBV3-1 to TRBJ2-7; D possibly corresponds to TRBD1 (5 bases). CDR1 and CDR2 (germline): LGHDT, YNNKEL (reference sequence). The CDR3 totals 14 residues. V was trimmed by 4 bases and J by 1 base, leaving 11 bases between them. In DNA form, the CDR3 reads TGTGCCAGCAGCCCGGACACCCCATCCTACGAGCAGTACTTC. Encoded protein: CASSPDTPSYEQYF.

The chain joins TRBV9 to TRBJ1-2, with D perhaps TRBD1 (6 bases). Trimming stripped 4 bases from V and 1 base from J, with 14 bases between. This CDR3 has 15 amino acids. Germline lookup yields CDR1 SGDLS and CDR2 YYNGEE. In DNA, the CDR3 is TGTGCCAGCAGCCGCACAGGGAGCCTTAACTATGGCTACACCTTC. Its protein product is CASSRTGSLNYGYTF.